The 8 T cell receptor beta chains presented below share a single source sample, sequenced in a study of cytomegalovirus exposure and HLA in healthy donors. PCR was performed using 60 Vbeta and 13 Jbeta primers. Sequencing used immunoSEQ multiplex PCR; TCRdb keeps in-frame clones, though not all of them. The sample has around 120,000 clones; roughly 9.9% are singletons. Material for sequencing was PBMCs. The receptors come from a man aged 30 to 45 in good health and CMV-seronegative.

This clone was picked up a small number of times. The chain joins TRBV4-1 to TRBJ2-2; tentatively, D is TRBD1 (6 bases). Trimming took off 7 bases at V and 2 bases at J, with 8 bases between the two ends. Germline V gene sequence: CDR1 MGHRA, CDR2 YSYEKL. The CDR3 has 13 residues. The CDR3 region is CASKGGNTGELFF. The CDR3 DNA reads TGCGCCAGCAAAGGGGGAAACACCGGGGAGCTGTTTTTT.

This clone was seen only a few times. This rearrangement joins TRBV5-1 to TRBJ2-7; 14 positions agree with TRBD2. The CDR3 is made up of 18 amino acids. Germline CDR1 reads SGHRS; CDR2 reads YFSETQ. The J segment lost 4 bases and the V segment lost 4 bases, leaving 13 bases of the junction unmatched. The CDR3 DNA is TGCGCCAGCAGCCCAAAGAGGACTAGCGGGGGGCCGGGGTACGAGCAGTACTTC. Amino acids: CASSPKRTSGGPGYEQYF.

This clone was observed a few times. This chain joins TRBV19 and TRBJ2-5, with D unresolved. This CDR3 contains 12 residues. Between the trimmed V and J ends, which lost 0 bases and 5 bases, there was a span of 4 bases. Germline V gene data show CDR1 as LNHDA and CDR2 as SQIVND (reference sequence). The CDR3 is CASSIDAETQYF. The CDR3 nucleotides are TGTGCCAGTAGTATAGATGCGGAGACCCAGTACTTC.

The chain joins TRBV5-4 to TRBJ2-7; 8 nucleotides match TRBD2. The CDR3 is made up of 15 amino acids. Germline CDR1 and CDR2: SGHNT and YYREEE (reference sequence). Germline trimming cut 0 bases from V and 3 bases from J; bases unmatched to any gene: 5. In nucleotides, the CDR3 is TGTGCCAGCAGCTTGGGGGCGGGGGGTCTCTACGAGCAGTACTTC. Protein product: CASSLGAGGLYEQYF.

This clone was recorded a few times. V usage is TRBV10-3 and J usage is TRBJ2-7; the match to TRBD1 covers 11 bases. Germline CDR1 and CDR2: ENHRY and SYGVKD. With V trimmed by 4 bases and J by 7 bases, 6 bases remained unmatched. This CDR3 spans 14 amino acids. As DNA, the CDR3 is TGTGCCATCAGTGGGACAGGGGGCGCGGGGGAGCAGTACTTC. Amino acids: CAISGTGGAGEQYF.

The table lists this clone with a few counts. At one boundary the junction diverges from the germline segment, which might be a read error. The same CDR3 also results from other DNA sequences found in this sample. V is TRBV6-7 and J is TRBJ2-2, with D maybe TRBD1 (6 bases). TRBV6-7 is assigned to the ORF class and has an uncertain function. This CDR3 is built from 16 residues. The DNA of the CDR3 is TGTGCCAGCCCTCGAGGGGCAGGGGTGGGCACCGGGGAGCTGTTCTTT. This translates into CASPRGAGVGTGELFF.

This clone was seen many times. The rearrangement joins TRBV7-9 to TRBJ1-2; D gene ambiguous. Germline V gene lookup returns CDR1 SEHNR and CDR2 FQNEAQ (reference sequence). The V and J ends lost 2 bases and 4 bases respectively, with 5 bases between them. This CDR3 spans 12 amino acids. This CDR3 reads CASSLSIYGYTF. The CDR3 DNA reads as TGTGCCAGCAGCTTATCCATCTATGGCTACACCTTC.

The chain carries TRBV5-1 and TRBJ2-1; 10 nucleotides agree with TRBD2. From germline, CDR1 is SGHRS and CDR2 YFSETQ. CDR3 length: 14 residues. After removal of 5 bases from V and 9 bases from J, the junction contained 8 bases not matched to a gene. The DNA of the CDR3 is TGCGCCAGCAGAAGAGCGGGGGGGCAGGGTGAGCAGTTCTTC. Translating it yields CASRRAGGQGEQFF.